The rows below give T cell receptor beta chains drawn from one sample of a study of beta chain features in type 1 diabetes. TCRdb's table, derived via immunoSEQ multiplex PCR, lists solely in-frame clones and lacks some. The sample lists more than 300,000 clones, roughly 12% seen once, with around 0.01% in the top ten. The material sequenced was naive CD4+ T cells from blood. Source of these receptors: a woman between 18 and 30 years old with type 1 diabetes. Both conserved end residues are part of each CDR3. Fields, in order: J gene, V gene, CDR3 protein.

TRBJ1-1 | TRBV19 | CASISTGEAFF
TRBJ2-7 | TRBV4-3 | CASSQGGDRGDEQYF
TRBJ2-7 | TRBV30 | CAWSSGHSYEQYF
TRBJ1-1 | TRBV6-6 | CASSYAVTEAFF
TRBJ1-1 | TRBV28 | CASSSQGTGGAAFF
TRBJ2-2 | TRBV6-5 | CASSYNIVNTGELFF
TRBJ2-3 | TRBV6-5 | CASSPGTSGTQYF
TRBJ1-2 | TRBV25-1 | CASSETGLFYGYTF
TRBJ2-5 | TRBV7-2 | CASSLDREQTQYF
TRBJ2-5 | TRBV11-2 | CASSSYRGRNRETQYF
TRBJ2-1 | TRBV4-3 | CASSHSGTLTYNEQFF
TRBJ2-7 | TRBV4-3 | CASSQNPGLAGSYEQYF
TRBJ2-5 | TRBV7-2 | CASRRTGTSAPETQYF
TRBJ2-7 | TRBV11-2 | CASSLFAQNYEQYF
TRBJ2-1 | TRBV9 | CASSVQVMGGNEQFF
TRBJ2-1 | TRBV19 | CASSFTGAGNEQFF
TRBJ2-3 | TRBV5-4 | CASSPSGRITDTQYF
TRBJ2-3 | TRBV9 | CASSVLAGDTQYF
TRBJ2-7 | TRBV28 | CASSLSPGTYEQYF
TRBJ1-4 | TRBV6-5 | CASSLQSSNEKLFF
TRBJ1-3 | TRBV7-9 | CASSHLNGEGTNGNTIYF
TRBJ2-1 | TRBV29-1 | CSVGFSGSYNEQFF
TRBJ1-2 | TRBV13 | CASSFRQEGYTF
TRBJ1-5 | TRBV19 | CASSIDRGNQHF
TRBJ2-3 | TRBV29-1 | CSVGGGRDTDTQYF
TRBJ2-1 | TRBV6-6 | CASSPIVDEQFF
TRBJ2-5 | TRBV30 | CAWAGGQETQYF
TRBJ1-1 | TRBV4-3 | CASSQDLRGDTEAFF
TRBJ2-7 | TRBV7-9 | CASSTGTGFWEQYF
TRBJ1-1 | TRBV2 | CASMARGLTEAFF
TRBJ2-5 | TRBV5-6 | CASSTQETQYF
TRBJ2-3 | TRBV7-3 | CASSPARVLAGSQYF
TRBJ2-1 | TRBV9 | CASSVEGGGRDNEQFF
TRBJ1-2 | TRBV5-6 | CASSFPGTTGYGYTF
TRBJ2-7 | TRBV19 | CASSSSGIASYEQYF
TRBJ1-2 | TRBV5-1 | CASSLAGRSGYTF
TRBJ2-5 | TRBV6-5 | CASSYSRGYQETQYF
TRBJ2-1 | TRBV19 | CASSSRVLDNEQFF
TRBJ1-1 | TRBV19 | CASSMVRGRTEAFF
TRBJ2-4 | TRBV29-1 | CSAGLAGEAGETPFQYF
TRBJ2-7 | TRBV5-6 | CASSWEGEQYF
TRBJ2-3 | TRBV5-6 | CASSLEASGRIDTQYF
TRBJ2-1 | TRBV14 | CASSQRILVAEQFF
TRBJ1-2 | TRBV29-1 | CSEKTGDGYTF
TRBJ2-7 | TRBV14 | CASRPSGGAGEQYF
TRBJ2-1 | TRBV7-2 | CASSPRTSGRARSYNEQFF
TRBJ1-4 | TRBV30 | CAWSTDRDGEKLFF
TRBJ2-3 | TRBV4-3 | CASSQDVFAYTDTQYF
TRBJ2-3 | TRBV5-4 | CASSLSLTSGRTDTQYF
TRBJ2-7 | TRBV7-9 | CASTSRLPYEQYF
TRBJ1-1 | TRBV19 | CASKDRASAFF
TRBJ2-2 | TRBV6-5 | CASSYVLELGELFF
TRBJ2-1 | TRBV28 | CASSPPGSGTSGRAGFF
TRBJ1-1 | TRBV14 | CASSRTGVTEAFF
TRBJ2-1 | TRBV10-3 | CATVAGDAYNEQFF
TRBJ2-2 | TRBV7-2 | CASSPSGELFF
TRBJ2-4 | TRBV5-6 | CASSPPRRGGATIQYF
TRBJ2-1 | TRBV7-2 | CASSLAVAGGDEQFF
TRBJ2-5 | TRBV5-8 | CASSLRSRETQYF
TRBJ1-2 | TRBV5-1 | CASSFGQNYGYTF